Sequencing of this T cell receptor beta chain was carried out in a study of cytomegalovirus exposure and HLA in healthy donors. Germline-derived CDR1 and CDR2 are SEHNR and FQNEAQ (reference sequence). The CDR3 has 15 residues. The germline V and J ends were trimmed by 1 base and 6 bases, with 12 bases remaining between them. In its sample, this clone was seen a few times. The target antigen is unknown. Study-wide results and limits: Association with HLA alleles at 0.05 false discovery rate was found for 16,951 TCR beta sequences in a later analysis.

The PCR ran on 60 Vbeta and 13 Jbeta primers. Method: immunoSEQ multiplex PCR; TCRdb's copy keeps in-frame clones and lacks some. Of some 100,000 clones detected, around 79% appear once; the ten largest clones hold 1.9%. The clonotype originates from a woman aged 40 to 55 in good health and CMV-seronegative. Sequencing was performed on PBMCs. The chain combines TRBV7-9 with TRBJ2-2, with D possibly TRBD1 on 5 matching bases. The CDR3 nucleotides read TGTGCCAGCAGCTTAGAAGGGGAAGGGGCCGGGGAGCTGTTTTTT. Its translation: CASSLEGEGAGELFF.